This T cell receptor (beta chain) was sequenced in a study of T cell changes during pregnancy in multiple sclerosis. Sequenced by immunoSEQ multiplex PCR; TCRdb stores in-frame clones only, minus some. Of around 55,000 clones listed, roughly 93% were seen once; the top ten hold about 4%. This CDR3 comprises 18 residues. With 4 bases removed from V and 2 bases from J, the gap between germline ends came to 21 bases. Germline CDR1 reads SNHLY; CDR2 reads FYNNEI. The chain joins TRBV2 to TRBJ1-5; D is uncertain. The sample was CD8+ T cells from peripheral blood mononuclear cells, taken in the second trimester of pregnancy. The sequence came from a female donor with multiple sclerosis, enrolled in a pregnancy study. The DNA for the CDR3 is TGTGCCAGCAGTGCTAGGAGGGAATGGGATGGCGGCAATCAGCCCCAGCATTTT. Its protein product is CASSARREWDGGNQPQHF.